One sample yielded the 32 T cell receptor beta chains listed below, sequenced in a study of T cell responses to AZD1222 COVID-19 vaccine. Some clones are missing from TCRdb's copy, which holds only in-frame ones; the method was immunoSEQ multiplex PCR. Counted here are some 150,000 clones, just over 90% occurring once; the ten biggest clones make up more than 8.5%. The sample in question was peripheral blood, obtained on day 0 of AZD1222 vaccination. The source is an adult in good health.

V and J are TRBV4-2 and TRBJ2-5; D perhaps matches TRBD1 (6 bases). Trimming removed 0 bases from V and 6 bases from J, with 14 bases in between. Germline CDR1 reads LGHNA; CDR2 reads YNFKEQ. There are 15 residues in the CDR3. The CDR3 protein is CASSQDGGRGQTQYF. In DNA form, the CDR3 reads TGTGCCAGCAGCCAAGATGGAGGCAGGGGTCAGACCCAGTACTTC.

This chain connects TRBV6-5 to TRBJ2-7; weak D call: TRBD2 (5 bases). The CDR3 has 14 amino acids. From germline, CDR1 is MNHEY and CDR2 SVGAGI. Deletions cut 5 bases from V and 6 bases from J, with 17 bases between. CDR3 in amino acids: CASSLLENRPEQYF. The CDR3 coding sequence is TGTGCCAGCAGTCTACTAGAAAATCGGCCCGAGCAGTACTTC.

The CDR3 protein is CASRMIEGEQFF. DNA of the CDR3: TGTGCCAGCAGGATGATCGAGGGTGAGCAGTTCTTC. This rearrangement joins TRBV11-1 to TRBJ2-1; maybe TRBD2 (5 bases). Germline CDR1 and CDR2: SGHAT and FQDESV (reference sequence). CDR3 length equals 12 residues. V dropped 6 bases and J dropped 9 bases, with 12 bases sitting between them. Full variable domain (missing parts from reference TRBV11-1 and TRBJ2-1): EAEVAQSPRYKITEKSQAVAFWCDPISGHATLYWYRQILGQGPELLVQFQDESVVDDSQLPKDRFSAERLKGVDSTLKIQPAELGDSAMYLCASRMIEGEQFFGPGTRLTVL.

The chain recombines TRBV7-2 with TRBJ1-1; the D is unclear. This CDR3 has 15 residues. Germline V lookup: CDR1 SGHTA, CDR2 FQGNSA. Trimming stripped 2 bases from V and 4 bases from J, with 14 bases between. The CDR3 protein is CASSLLTGVGTEAFF. The DNA for the CDR3 is TGTGCCAGCAGCTTACTTACGGGAGTGGGCACTGAAGCTTTCTTT.

V usage is TRBV11-3 and J usage is TRBJ1-1, with 7 bases identical to TRBD1. CDR1 and CDR2 (germline): SGHNT, YENEEA. The CDR3 is 14 amino acids. The V gene end was trimmed by 3 bases and the J gene end by 6 bases; junction bases not matched to a gene: 7. DNA of the CDR3: TGTGCCAGCAGCTTGGGTCAGGGGGTCCCTGAAGCTTTCTTT. It translates to CASSLGQGVPEAFF.

The gene calls are TRBV5-6 and TRBJ2-5; 8 bases fit TRBD2. CDR1 SGHDT and CDR2 YYEEEE come from the germline V gene. The V gene end was trimmed by 4 bases and the J gene end by 3 bases; junction bases not matched to a gene: 11. The CDR3 has 16 residues. The DNA for the CDR3 is TGTGCCAGCAGCAGACAACAGCGGGGGAAGAAAGAGACCCAGTACTTC. Protein product: CASSRQQRGKKETQYF.

V gene TRBV15 combines with J gene TRBJ1-4; D ambiguous. CDR1 and CDR2 from the germline V gene are LNHNV and YYDKDF (reference sequence). CDR3 length: 13 amino acids. V lost 3 bases, J lost 8 bases, and 10 bases lay in between. CDR3 sequence: CATSREGWEKLFF. Written as DNA, the CDR3 is TGTGCCACCAGCAGGGAGGGTTGGGAAAAACTGTTTTTT.

The rearrangement links TRBV5-8 to TRBJ2-5; TRBD2 agrees at 13 bases. The CDR3 length is 16 residues. Germline V gene data show CDR1 as SGHTS and CDR2 as YDEGEE. Germline trimming cut 2 bases from V and 1 base from J; bases unmatched to any gene: 2. For the CDR3, the DNA is TGTGCCAGCAGCTTCTGGACTAGCGGGAGCCAAGAGACCCAGTACTTC. This codes for CASSFWTSGSQETQYF.

V gene TRBV3-1 (or the pseudogene TRBV3-2) combines with J gene TRBJ1-3; D uncertain. The germline V gene encodes CDR1 LGHDT and CDR2 YNNKEL (reference sequence). The CDR3 contains 17 residues. V was cut by 0 bases and J by 0 bases, with 12 bases left in between. CDR3 amino acids: CASSQDRGVDSGNTIYF. CDR3 coding DNA: TGTGCCAGCAGCCAAGATCGTGGGGTCGACTCTGGAAACACCATATATTTT.

In DNA, the CDR3 is TGTGCCAGCAGCGATCAAGCGGGGGTTAGCACAGATACGCAGTATTTT. Translating gives CASSDQAGVSTDTQYF. The rearrangement uses TRBV9 and TRBJ2-3, with 8 bases that match TRBD2. The V and J ends lost 3 bases and 0 bases, in that order; junction bases with no gene match: 6. This CDR3 has 16 amino acids. Germline V gives CDR1 SGDLS, CDR2 YYNGEE.

The chain is built from TRBV5-5 and TRBJ1-1; weak D call: TRBD1 (5 bases). This CDR3 region has 16 residues. Germline loops: CDR1 SGHKS, CDR2 YYEKEE (reference sequence). The V and J ends lost 1 base and 1 base respectively, with 14 bases between them. The CDR3 loop reads CASSLYVYRRNTEAFF. The CDR3 nucleotides read TGTGCCAGCAGCTTGTATGTTTACAGGAGGAACACTGAAGCTTTCTTT.

The chain uses TRBV14 and TRBJ1-1, with D tentatively TRBD1 (6 bases). Germline V gene sequence: CDR1 SGHDN, CDR2 FVKESK. Trimming left V 1 base short and J 0 bases short, with 12 bases between. This CDR3 has 16 amino acids. CDR3 residues: CASSQGWGAVNTEAFF. The CDR3 DNA sequence: TGTGCCAGCAGCCAAGGGTGGGGGGCCGTGAACACTGAAGCTTTCTTT.

The chain's CDR3 is CSVEVEGRDYGYTF. Here the CDR3 DNA reads TGCAGCGTTGAAGTGGAGGGGAGGGACTATGGCTACACCTTC. The gene calls are TRBV29-1 and TRBJ1-2; D is possibly TRBD1 (5 bases). Trimming stripped 1 base from V and 3 bases from J, with 12 bases between. The germline CDR1 and CDR2 sequences are SQVTM and ANQGSEA. The CDR3 covers 14 residues.

This clone was seen just once. Other DNA sequences within the sample encode an identical CDR3. The chain has TRBV24-1 and TRBJ1-5; the D is unclear. Looked up from germline, CDR1 is KGHDR and CDR2 is SFDVKD. The CDR3 runs to 12 residues. The V gene lost 3 bases and the J gene lost 4 bases, with 3 bases spanning the gap. The CDR3 here is CATSDGNQPQHF. The CDR3 DNA sequence: TGTGCCACCAGTGATGGAAATCAGCCCCAGCATTTT.

The chain uses TRBV5-1 and TRBJ2-1; TRBD2 aligns across 7 bases. The CDR3 spans 14 residues. Germline CDR1 and CDR2: SGHRS and YFSETQ. V was clipped by 4 bases and J by 3 bases; unmatched bases: 4. Written as DNA, the CDR3 is TGCGCCAGCAGCCTCGGACTAGTCTACAATGAGCAGTTCTTC. Its translation: CASSLGLVYNEQFF.

V gene TRBV28 combines with J gene TRBJ2-2, with TRBD1 matching over 11 bases. Unmatched junction bases numbered 10, after V lost 10 bases and J lost 6 bases. CDR1 is MDHEN and CDR2 is SYDVKM in the germline V gene. The CDR3 is 15 amino acids. The CDR3 protein is CATYDPGQGAGELFF. The CDR3 bases are TGTGCCACCTATGATCCGGGACAGGGGGCCGGGGAGCTGTTTTTT.

The V call is TRBV4-1, the J call TRBJ1-6; no clear D. V was pared by 2 bases and J by 0 bases, with 2 bases between. CDR3 length: 14 residues. Germline V gene lookup returns CDR1 MGHRA and CDR2 YSYEKL. CDR3: CASSQSSYNSPLHF. CDR3 DNA sequence: TGCGCCAGCAGCCAAAGCTCCTATAATTCACCCCTCCACTTT.

This clone was detected once. This chain uses TRBV9 with TRBJ2-1; TRBD2 matches at 8 bases. This CDR3 has 15 amino acids. Germline values: CDR1 SGDLS, CDR2 YYNGEE. V gave up 3 bases and J gave up 1 base; unmatched junction bases: 3. CDR3 residues: CASSDAGGSYNEQFF. The CDR3 DNA sequence: TGTGCCAGCAGCGACGCGGGGGGTTCCTACAATGAGCAGTTCTTC.

V and J are TRBV5-5 and TRBJ2-5, with D possibly called TRBD1 or TRBD2 (6 bases each). The V end was cut by 1 base, the J end by 0 bases, with 10 bases between. The CDR3 has 15 amino acids. The germline V gene encodes CDR1 SGHKS and CDR2 YYEKEE (reference sequence). The CDR3 nucleotides read TGTGCCAGCAGCTTGTGGGGGGCCTACCAAGAGACCCAGTACTTC. Amino acids: CASSLWGAYQETQYF.

This chain links TRBV11-1 with TRBJ1-6, with unresolved D. This CDR3 region has 14 residues. Germline values: CDR1 SGHAT, CDR2 FQDESV (reference sequence). V dropped 3 bases and J dropped 14 bases, with 17 bases sitting between them. The CDR3: CASSFVGRTTALHF. CDR3 DNA: TGTGCCAGCAGCTTCGTCGGGAGAACCACAGCCCTCCACTTT.

This clone has more than one count but fewer than ten. This chain connects TRBV12-5 to TRBJ2-7; 7 bases line up with TRBD1. J was trimmed by 0 bases and V by 5 bases; bases with no gene match: 4. This CDR3 contains 14 residues. Per germline, CDR1 LGHNT and CDR2 FRNRAP. The CDR3 spells CASGHRDSSYEQYF. CDR3 DNA: TGTGCTAGTGGTCACCGGGACAGCTCCTACGAGCAGTACTTC.

The V and J genes are TRBV18 and TRBJ2-5; D remains ambiguous. The V and J ends lost 4 bases and 5 bases respectively, with 5 bases between them. The length of the CDR3 is 11 residues. Germline CDR1 reads KGHSH; CDR2 reads LQKENI. The CDR3 here is CASSLRETQYF. The CDR3 DNA is TGTGCCAGCTCACTGCGGGAGACCCAGTACTTC.

The chain recombines TRBV19 with TRBJ1-2; TRBD1 might be the D (6 bases). The CDR3 totals 14 residues. The germline V and J ends were trimmed by 5 bases and 1 base, with 11 bases remaining between them. Germline V gene data show CDR1 as LNHDA and CDR2 as SQIVND (reference sequence). CDR3 sequence: CASSPAGDNYGYTF. The CDR3 DNA reads as TGTGCCAGTAGTCCGGCAGGGGATAACTATGGCTACACCTTC. The complete variable domain, with remaining parts taken from reference TRBV19 and TRBJ1-2, reads DGGITQSPKYLFRKEGQNVTLSCEQNLNHDAMYWYRQDPGQGLRLIYYSQIVNDFQKGDIAEGYSVSREKKESFPLTVTSAQKNPTAFYLCASSPAGDNYGYTFGSGTRLTVV.

The CDR3 reads CASSLGDTMNTEAFF. CDR3 coding DNA: TGCGCCAGCAGCTTAGGGGACACAATGAACACTGAAGCTTTCTTT. This sequence joins TRBV5-1 and TRBJ1-1; D is possibly TRBD1 (6 bases). Germline values: CDR1 SGHRS, CDR2 YFSETQ. The CDR3 has 15 amino acids. V was cut by 2 bases and J by 0 bases, with 11 bases left in between.

This sequence joins TRBV2 and TRBJ1-2; no definite D call. V was shortened by 5 bases and J by 6 bases, with 10 bases between the two germline ends. The CDR3 runs 12 residues. In germline, CDR1 is SNHLY, CDR2 FYNNEI. CDR3 sequence: CASSPSRHGYTF. CDR3 DNA: TGTGCCAGCAGTCCAAGTCGGCATGGCTACACCTTC.

This chain links TRBV7-2 with TRBJ2-7; 9 bases align to TRBD1. CDR3 length equals 14 residues. Trimming removed 8 bases from V and 4 bases from J; junction bases left unmatched: 9. The V gene's germline CDR1 is SGHTA and CDR2 FQGNSA. CDR3 sequence reads: CASGKTGGGYEQYF. The CDR3 DNA sequence: TGTGCCAGCGGAAAAACAGGGGGCGGTTACGAGCAGTACTTC.

J is TRBJ1-6 and V is TRBV19; tentatively, D is TRBD1 (6 bases). V dropped 5 bases and J dropped 4 bases, with 12 bases sitting between them. Germline V gene sequence: CDR1 LNHDA, CDR2 SQIVND (reference sequence). This CDR3 spans 15 amino acids. DNA of the CDR3: TGTGCCAGTAGTCTCGGACAGCTTTATAATTCACCCCTCCACTTT. This translates into CASSLGQLYNSPLHF.

V usage is TRBV3-1 (or the pseudogene TRBV3-2) and J usage is TRBJ1-2; tentative D call: TRBD1 (6 bases). The CDR3 is 14 amino acids. CDR1 is LGHDT and CDR2 is YNNKEL in the germline V gene (reference sequence). V lost 2 bases and J lost 5, with 12 bases in between. The CDR3 coding sequence is TGTGCCAGCAGCCAACGGACAGTGGGGTATGGCTACACCTTC. Translation gives CASSQRTVGYGYTF.

This clone was counted between two and nine times. The chain couples TRBV7-3 to TRBJ1-6, with D unresolved. The CDR3 totals 12 residues. CDR1 SGHTA and CDR2 FQGTGA come from the germline V gene. Trimming left V 2 bases short and J 6 bases short, with 2 bases between. This CDR3 reads CASSLPNSPLHF. The CDR3 bases are TGTGCCAGCAGCTTACCTAATTCACCCCTCCACTTT.

The chain has TRBV3-1 (or the pseudogene TRBV3-2) and TRBJ1-1; D is uncertain. The CDR3 loop spans 14 amino acids. Germline CDR1 is LGHDT and CDR2 is YNNKEL (reference sequence). The V end lost 0 bases, the J end lost 0 bases, and 5 bases lay between the germline ends. CDR3 sequence reads: CASSQERMNTEAFF. CDR3 DNA sequence: TGTGCCAGCAGCCAAGAGCGGATGAACACTGAAGCTTTCTTT.

This chain links TRBV10-3 with TRBJ1-2; D unresolved. Germline CDR1 and CDR2: ENHRY and SYGVKD. V was clipped by 6 bases and J by 2 bases, with 16 bases between them. The CDR3 sequence is 15 residues long. CDR3 bases: TGTGCCATCAGCGAACTAGGGATGGTGAACTATGGCTACACCTTC. It encodes CAISELGMVNYGYTF.

This clone came up a few times. The rearrangement joins TRBV5-8 to TRBJ1-1; no firm D call. Trimming removed 5 bases from V and 0 bases from J, with 11 bases in between. The CDR3 covers 14 residues. Germline values: CDR1 SGHTS, CDR2 YDEGEE. As DNA, the CDR3 is TGTGCCAGCAGTATCAGCAGTCTGAACACTGAAGCTTTCTTT. Amino acids: CASSISSLNTEAFF.